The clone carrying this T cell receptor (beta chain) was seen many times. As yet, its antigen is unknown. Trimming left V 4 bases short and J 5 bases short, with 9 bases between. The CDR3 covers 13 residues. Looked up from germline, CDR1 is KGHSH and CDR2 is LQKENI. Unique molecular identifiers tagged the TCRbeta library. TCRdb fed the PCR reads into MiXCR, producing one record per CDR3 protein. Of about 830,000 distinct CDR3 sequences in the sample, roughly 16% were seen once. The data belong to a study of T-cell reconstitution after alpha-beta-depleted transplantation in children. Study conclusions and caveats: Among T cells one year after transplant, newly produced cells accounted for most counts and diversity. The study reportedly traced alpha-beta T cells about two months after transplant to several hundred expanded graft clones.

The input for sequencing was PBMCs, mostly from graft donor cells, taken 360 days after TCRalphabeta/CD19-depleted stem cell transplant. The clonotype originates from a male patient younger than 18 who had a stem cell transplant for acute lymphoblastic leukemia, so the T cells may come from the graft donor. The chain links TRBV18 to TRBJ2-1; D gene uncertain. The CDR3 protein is CASSRLADNEQFF. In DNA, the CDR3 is TGTGCCAGCTCACGGTTGGCGGACAATGAGCAGTTCTTC.